This paragraph covers one T cell receptor (beta chain) sequence. The ends were cut back, 3 bases at V and 5 bases at J, with 17 bases in the middle. This CDR3 contains 15 residues. Germline loops: CDR1 SGHRS, CDR2 YFSETQ. This sample is drawn from a study of blood T cell repertoires in COVID-19. Turning to the study itself: Samples taken during acute and convalescent COVID-19 were collected in the United States, Italy and Spain. From T cells, B-cell-depleted T cells, or PBMCs came the material, which was cDNA or gDNA.

TCRdb's copy holds only in-frame clones and misses some; the assay was immunoSEQ multiplex PCR. The repertoire holds about 110,000 clones, with around 81% as singletons. The genes are TRBV5-1 and TRBJ1-2; the D gene is possibly TRBD1 (5 bases). This TCR was sampled from an older woman with acute or convalescent COVID-19. The sample was peripheral blood. CDR3 in DNA: TGCGCCAGCAGCTGGGGGACTACTCCGGAGTATGGCTACACCTTC. Its protein is CASSWGTTPEYGYTF. The full variable domain, completed using reference TRBV5-1 and TRBJ1-2, is KAGVTQTPRYLIKTRGQQVTLSCSPISGHRSVSWYQQTPGQGLQFLFEYFSETQRNKGNFPGRFSGRQFSNSRSEMNVSTLELGDSALYLCASSWGTTPEYGYTFGSGTRLTVV.